These 6 T cell receptor beta chains share one sample of origin, sequenced in a study of blood T cell repertoires in COVID-19. TCRdb keeps only in-frame clones here, not all; method: immunoSEQ multiplex PCR. Of about 250,000 clones in the sample, 70% to 90% are singletons; the top ten hold 2% to 2.5%. Material: peripheral blood. These receptors were obtained from a woman in her thirties or forties who had recovered from COVID-19.

This clone occurred once. The chain recombines TRBV7-9 with TRBJ2-7; TRBD1 matches at 10 bases. Germline assignment: CDR1 SEHNR and CDR2 FQNEAQ (reference sequence). The CDR3 has 15 residues. Losses at the gene ends were 5 bases for V and 7 bases for J; bases not matched to a gene: 11. The CDR3 region is CASSHFRGTGDEQYF. Here the CDR3 DNA reads TGTGCCAGCAGCCATTTCCGGGGGACAGGGGATGAGCAGTACTTC.

This rearrangement joins TRBV12-3 or TRBV12-4 to TRBJ2-1, with 8 bases matching TRBD2. This CDR3 contains 13 residues. The V gene end was trimmed by 11 bases and the J gene end by 9 bases; junction bases not matched to a gene: 12. The CDR3 coding sequence is TGTGCCGTCCGGCCAGCGGGAGAAGTTGAGCAGTTCTTC. Translated, it gives CAVRPAGEVEQFF.

The chain recombines TRBV18 with TRBJ2-5; a possible D gene is TRBD2 (6 bases). V was clipped by 1 base and J by 5 bases, with 11 bases between them. Germline V gives CDR1 KGHSH, CDR2 LQKENI. CDR3 length: 14 amino acids. CDR3: CASSPQQGRETQYF. CDR3 bases: TGTGCCAGCTCACCACAACAAGGGAGGGAGACCCAGTACTTC.

This clone was counted between two and nine times. V usage is TRBV28 and J usage is TRBJ2-7, with TRBD2 matching 7 bases. With V trimmed by 2 bases and J by 4 bases, 11 bases remained unmatched. This CDR3 region has 16 residues. The germline CDR1 and CDR2 sequences are MDHEN and SYDVKM. In DNA form, the CDR3 reads TGTGCCAGCAGTTTAAGACGCGGGAGTAAAGGTTACGAGCAGTACTTC. This gives the protein CASSLRRGSKGYEQYF.

This chain uses TRBV5-1 with TRBJ2-1; D is possibly TRBD1 (6 bases). Germline V gives CDR1 SGHRS, CDR2 YFSETQ. Between the trimmed V and J ends, which lost 4 bases and 0 bases, there was a span of 23 bases. The CDR3 runs 19 residues. DNA for the CDR3: TGCGCCAGCAGCCCTGCGACAGGTGCCAGAGGTAGCTCCTACAATGAGCAGTTCTTC. Translation gives CASSPATGARGSSYNEQFF.

This chain links TRBV24-1 with TRBJ2-2; TRBD2 matches at 8 bases. CDR3 size: 15 residues. The V and J ends lost 1 base and 6 bases, in that order; junction bases with no gene match: 3. Germline values: CDR1 KGHDR, CDR2 SFDVKD. CDR3 sequence: CATSDFSAGAGELFF. DNA for the CDR3: TGTGCCACCAGTGATTTTTCAGCGGGAGCCGGGGAGCTGTTTTTT.